This T cell receptor (beta chain) was captured by sequencing in a study of OX40 agonist ivuxolimab in advanced cancers. Study findings and constraints: Some of the lowest clonal expansion was seen in partial responders at 0.1-3.0 mg/kg. Part of the nonresponder group also had normalized T-cell clonal expansion that was low. At doses 0.1 to 3.0 mg/kg, CD4+ and CD8+ clones expanded.

Points on this clone: Antigen unknown.

Germline CDR1 MNHEY, CDR2 SMNVEV (reference sequence). Germline trimming cut 10 bases from V and 0 bases from J; bases unmatched to any gene: 6. This CDR3 contains 16 residues. The table came from immunoSEQ multiplex PCR; TCRdb's copy has only in-frame clones and leaves some out. The data show more than 95,000 clones, with roughly nine tenths seen just once and around 0.3% held by the top ten. Blood specimens came from baseline, cycle 4 day 1, and cycle 7 day 1. J is TRBJ2-1 and V is TRBV27; 13 bases agree with TRBD2. The source was CD4+ or CD8+ T cells sorted from blood, collected in a trial of the OX40 agonist ivuxolimab. The receptor's source is an adult with an advanced solid tumor such as melanoma, head and neck, liver or kidney cancer. DNA of the CDR3: TGTGCCAATAAGACTAGCGGGAGGAGCTCCTACAATGAGCAGTTCTTC. It yields the protein CANKTSGRSSYNEQFF.